This T cell receptor beta chain derives from a study of control samples from healthy donors and cancer patients. Concerning this clone itself: The same CDR3 is also encoded by other DNA sequences in this sample.

After removal of 0 bases from V and 8 bases from J, the junction contained 6 bases not matched to a gene. The germline gives CDR1 GTSNPN, CDR2 SVGIG (reference sequence). The CDR3 has 13 amino acids. TCRdb keeps only in-frame clones here, not all; method: immunoSEQ multiplex PCR. The sample includes 95,000 to 100,000 clones, around 88% seen only once; the top ten take approximately 8.4%. The genes are TRBV30 and TRBJ1-2; 7 nucleotides align to TRBD1. The sample consisted of blood. This TCR was sampled from a man younger than 40 in good health. The CDR3 sequence: CAWSVRSGGGYTF. The CDR3 DNA sequence: TGTGCCTGGAGTGTTCGGTCAGGGGGGGGCTACACCTTC.